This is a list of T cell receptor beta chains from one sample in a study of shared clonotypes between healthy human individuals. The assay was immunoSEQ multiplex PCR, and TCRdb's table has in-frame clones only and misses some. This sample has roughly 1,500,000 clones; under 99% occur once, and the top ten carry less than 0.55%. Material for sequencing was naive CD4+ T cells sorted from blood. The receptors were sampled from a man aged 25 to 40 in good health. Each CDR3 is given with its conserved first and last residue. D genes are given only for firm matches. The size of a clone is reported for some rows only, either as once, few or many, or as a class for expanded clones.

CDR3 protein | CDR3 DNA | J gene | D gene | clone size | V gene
CASSYLLFDKTGELFF | TGTGCCAGCAGTTACCTGCTCTTTGACAAAACCGGGGAGCTGTTTTTT | TRBJ2-2 | . | . | TRBV6-5
CASSFKPLTSDTQYF | TGTGCCAGCAGCTTTAAACCCCTAACCTCAGATACGCAGTATTTT | TRBJ2-3 | . | . | TRBV7-9
CASSALTDTQYF | TGTGCCAGCAGTGCCCTCACAGATACGCAGTATTTT | TRBJ2-3 | . | . | TRBV2
CASSFSSANYGYTF | TGTGCCAGCAGCTTCTCCTCTGCTAACTATGGCTACACCTTC | TRBJ1-2 | . | . | TRBV11-2
CASSSSPLLGTQYF | TGTGCCAGCAGTTCATCCCCGTTGCTGGGTACGCAGTATTTT | TRBJ2-3 | . | . | TRBV6-5
CASSLEVGGQFF | TGTGCCAGCAGCTTAGAAGTTGGAGGGCAGTTCTTC | TRBJ2-1 | . | . | TRBV7-9
CASSGGSDTQYF | TGTGCCAGCAGCGGGGGGTCAGATACGCAGTATTTT | TRBJ2-3 | . | . | TRBV11-3
CASSTAATNEKLFF | TGTGCCAGCAGTACAGCTGCCACTAATGAAAAACTGTTTTTT | TRBJ1-4 | . | . | TRBV6-5
CASSYTENTGELFF | TGTGCCAGCAGTTACACGGAGAACACCGGGGAGCTGTTTTTT | TRBJ2-2 | . | . | TRBV6-6
CASSLERRQETQYF | TGTGCCAGCAGCTTAGAGCGTAGGCAAGAGACCCAGTACTTC | TRBJ2-5 | . | . | TRBV7-9
CASRANEDTQYF | TGTGCCAGCAGGGCGAATGAAGATACGCAGTATTTT | TRBJ2-3 | . | . | TRBV2
CASTLNVGRGTDTQYF | TGTGCCAGCACCTTAAATGTGGGGCGGGGCACAGATACGCAGTATTTT | TRBJ2-3 | . | . | TRBV7-9
CASSYFGQGPYEQYF | TGTGCCAGCAGTTACTTCGGACAGGGGCCATACGAGCAGTACTTC | TRBJ2-7 | TRBD1 | . | TRBV6-6
CASSLARGRDRRNTIYF | TGTGCCAGCAGCTTAGCGCGAGGTCGGGACAGAAGAAACACCATATATTTT | TRBJ1-3 | TRBD1 | . | TRBV7-9
CASSLLEADEQYF | TGTGCCAGCAGCTTACTAGAGGCCGACGAGCAGTACTTC | TRBJ2-7 | . | . | TRBV11-2
CASSYGMTVREAFF | TGTGCCAGCAGTTACGGCATGACGGTGCGCGAAGCTTTCTTT | TRBJ1-1 | . | . | TRBV6-5
CASSSIPSGVRVHEQFF | TGCGCCAGCAGCTCAATCCCATCGGGGGTAAGGGTCCATGAGCAGTTCTTC | TRBJ2-1 | . | . | TRBV5-1
CASSLGRTSGRLKYNEQFF | TGTGCCAGCAGTTTAGGTCGGACTAGCGGGAGGTTAAAATACAATGAGCAGTTCTTC | TRBJ2-1 | TRBD2 | . | TRBV27
CASSLLGTEETQYF | TGTGCCAGCTCACTTCTAGGGACAGAAGAGACCCAGTACTTC | TRBJ2-5 | TRBD1 | . | TRBV18
CASSKGLAGGRSTDTQYF | TGTGCCAGCAGCAAGGGACTAGCGGGAGGGCGGAGCACAGATACGCAGTATTTT | TRBJ2-3 | TRBD2 | once | TRBV7-2
CASSGFNYGYTF | TGTGCCAGTTCGGGGTTTAACTATGGCTACACCTTC | TRBJ1-2 | . | . | TRBV7-2
CASSPFSGSYNEQFF | TGTGCCAGCTCACCTTTTTCTGGGTCCTACAATGAGCAGTTCTTC | TRBJ2-1 | . | . | TRBV18
CASSFDRYTEAFF | TGTGCCAGCAGCTTTGACAGGTACACTGAAGCTTTCTTT | TRBJ1-1 | . | . | TRBV28
CASSVLPGQRSHNEQFF | TGTGCCAGCAGCGTGCTTCCGGGACAGAGGTCACACAATGAGCAGTTCTTC | TRBJ2-1 | TRBD1 | . | TRBV5-4
CATSTGGGEKLFF | TGCGCCACTTCGACAGGGGGCGGTGAAAAACTGTTTTTT | TRBJ1-4 | TRBD1 | . | TRBV10-1
CASSLNRDNEQFF | TGTGCCAGCAGCCTAAATAGAGACAATGAGCAGTTCTTC | TRBJ2-1 | . | . | TRBV16
CASTGGRSYNEQFF | TGTGCCAGCACAGGAGGGCGCTCCTACAATGAGCAGTTCTTC | TRBJ2-1 | . | . | TRBV27
CASSLTDITYEQYF | TGTGCCAGCAGCTTAACCGATATCACCTACGAGCAGTACTTC | TRBJ2-7 | . | . | TRBV7-9
CASSTQGITGELFF | TGTGCCAGCAGTACACAGGGAATCACCGGGGAGCTGTTTTTT | TRBJ2-2 | . | . | TRBV6-5
CASSVEQGPGNTIYF | TGTGCCAGCAGCGTAGAGCAGGGGCCTGGAAACACCATATATTTT | TRBJ1-3 | . | once | TRBV9
CAINSGPSTDTQYF | TGTGCCATAAATAGCGGGCCTAGCACAGATACGCAGTATTTT | TRBJ2-3 | TRBD2 | . | TRBV10-3